This T cell receptor beta chain is drawn from a study of T cells of healthy individuals. Germline V gene data show CDR1 as MDHEN and CDR2 as SYDVKM. This CDR3 is built from 17 residues. The ends were cut back, 3 bases at V and 3 bases at J, with 18 bases in the middle. Via MiXCR, TCRdb re-called the 5' RACE reads, giving one row per CDR3 protein. The data show 90,000 to 100,000 distinct CDR3 sequences, about 16% seen once. This clonotype was sampled from a human donor in good health. This chain connects TRBV28 to TRBJ2-1; maybe TRBD2 (6 bases). CDR3 protein: CASSLGLGGGNYNEQFF. CDR3 DNA sequence: TGTGCCAGCAGTTTGGGACTTGGGGGAGGTAACTACAATGAGCAGTTCTTC.